This record covers a single T cell receptor (beta chain). Its antigen remains unknown. This entry is derived from a study of cytomegalovirus exposure and HLA in healthy donors. Whole-study findings and limits: High specificity and sensitivity for cytomegalovirus status were reported for the classifier.

Both 60 Vbeta primers and 13 Jbeta primers went into the PCR. Here immunoSEQ multiplex PCR was the method, and the copy in TCRdb shows in-frame clones only, minus some. There are roughly 200,000 clones in the sample; more than 65% occur only once, and about 1.8% lies in the top ten. Trimming took 6 bases from V and 4 from J; bases not matched to a gene: 5. This CDR3 is built from 13 residues. From germline, CDR1 is MNHEY and CDR2 SVGAGI. Input material: PBMCs. V and J are TRBV6-5 and TRBJ1-2, with 7 bases aligning to TRBD1. The sequence came from a man aged 45-65 years in good health and CMV-seronegative. The CDR3 loop is CASRRDRGYGYTF. Here the CDR3 DNA reads TGTGCCAGCAGACGGGACAGAGGCTATGGCTACACCTTC.